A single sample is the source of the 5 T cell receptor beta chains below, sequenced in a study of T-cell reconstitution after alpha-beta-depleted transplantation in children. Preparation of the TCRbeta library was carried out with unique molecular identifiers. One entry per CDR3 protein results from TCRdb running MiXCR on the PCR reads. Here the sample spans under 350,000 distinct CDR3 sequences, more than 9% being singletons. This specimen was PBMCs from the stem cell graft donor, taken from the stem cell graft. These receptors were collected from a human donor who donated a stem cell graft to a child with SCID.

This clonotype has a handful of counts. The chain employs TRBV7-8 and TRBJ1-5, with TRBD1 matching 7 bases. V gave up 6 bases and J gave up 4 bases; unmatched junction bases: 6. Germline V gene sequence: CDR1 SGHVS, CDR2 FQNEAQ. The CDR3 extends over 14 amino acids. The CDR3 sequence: CASREDRLNQPQHF. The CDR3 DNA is TGTGCCAGCAGAGAGGACAGGCTAAATCAGCCCCAGCATTTT.

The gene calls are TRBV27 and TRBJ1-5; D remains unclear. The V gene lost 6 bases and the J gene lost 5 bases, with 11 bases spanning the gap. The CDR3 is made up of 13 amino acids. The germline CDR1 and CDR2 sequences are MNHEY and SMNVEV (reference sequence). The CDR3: CASSDTAYQPQHF. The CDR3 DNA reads TGTGCCAGCAGCGATACAGCTTATCAGCCCCAGCATTTT.

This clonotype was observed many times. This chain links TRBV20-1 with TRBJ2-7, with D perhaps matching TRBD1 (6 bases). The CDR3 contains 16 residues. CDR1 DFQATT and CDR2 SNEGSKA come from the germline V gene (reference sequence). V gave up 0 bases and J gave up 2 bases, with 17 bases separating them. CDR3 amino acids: CSARDQLKGHPYEQYF. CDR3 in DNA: TGCAGTGCTAGAGATCAGTTGAAGGGACACCCCTACGAGCAGTACTTC.

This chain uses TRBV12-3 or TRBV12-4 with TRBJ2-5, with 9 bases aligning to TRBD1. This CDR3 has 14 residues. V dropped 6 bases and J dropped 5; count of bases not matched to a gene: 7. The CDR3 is CASRRTGGDETQYF. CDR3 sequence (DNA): TGTGCCAGCAGACGAACAGGGGGCGACGAGACCCAGTACTTC.

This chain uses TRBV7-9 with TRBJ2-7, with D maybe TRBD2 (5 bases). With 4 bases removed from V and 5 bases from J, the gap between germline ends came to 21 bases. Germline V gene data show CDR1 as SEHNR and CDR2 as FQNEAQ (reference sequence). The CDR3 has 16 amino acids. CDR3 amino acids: CASSSREIRGWNEQYF. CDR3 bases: TGTGCCAGCAGCTCCCGGGAAATTAGAGGGTGGAACGAGCAGTACTTC.